The rows below give T cell receptor beta chains drawn from one sample of a study of T cell responses to AZD1222 COVID-19 vaccine. The assay was immunoSEQ multiplex PCR, and TCRdb's table has in-frame clones only and misses some. The sample shows some 200,000 clones, 80% to 95% of them seen only once. The sample in question was peripheral blood, obtained on day 0 of AZD1222 vaccination. These receptors originate from an adult in good health. The CDR3 runs from the conserved cysteine through the conserved F or W. The order of the fields is D gene, V gene, J gene, clone size, CDR3 DNA, CDR3 protein. D genes are given only for firm matches. Only part of the rows carry a size: once, few, many, or a class if the clone is expanded.

>-|TRBV28|TRBJ1-5|once
TGTGCCAGCACCCTAGGGGGGCCCCAGCATTTT
CASTLGGPQHF
>-|TRBV11-1|TRBJ2-1|once
TGTGCCAGCAGCTTAGGTACTATCGGAGAGCAGTTCTTC
CASSLGTIGEQFF
>-|TRBV29-1|TRBJ1-6|-
TGCAGCGTCAAGATAGGGGAGGGTTCACCCCTCCACTTT
CSVKIGEGSPLHF
>TRBD2|TRBV5-1|TRBJ2-1|-
TGCGCCAGCAGCTTAGGCGGGAGCAATGAGCAGTTCTTC
CASSLGGSNEQFF
>TRBD1|TRBV10-3|TRBJ1-2|-
TGTGCCATCAGTGGGCCCTCGGACAGGGGGTTTAACTATGGCTACACCTTC
CAISGPSDRGFNYGYTF
>-|TRBV29-1|TRBJ2-3|-
TGCAGCGTCTCCTCCTCATGGTCCGAGAACCCAGATACGCAGTATTTT
CSVSSSWSENPDTQYF
>-|TRBV6-5|TRBJ1-2|-
TGTGCCAGCAGGGGTGGCCCCAAACCGGGCTACACCTTC
CASRGGPKPGYTF
>-|TRBV15|TRBJ1-1|-
TGTGCCACCAGCAGAGAACAGCCCTATGAAGCTTTCTTT
CATSREQPYEAFF
>-|TRBV4-1|TRBJ1-2|-
TGCGCCAGCAGCCAAGTTTACGGTAGCTATGGCTACACCTTC
CASSQVYGSYGYTF
>-|TRBV6-5|TRBJ2-4|-
TGTGCCAGCAGTTCCCCCGGGTCCAACATTCAGTACTTC
CASSSPGSNIQYF
>-|TRBV6-5|TRBJ1-1|-
TGTGCCAGCAGTTATTTGGCCTCGGCCACTGAAGCTTTCTTT
CASSYLASATEAFF
>TRBD2|TRBV4-2|TRBJ2-7|-
TGTGCCAGCAGCCATGGGGGGGAGGGCCCTCAGGAGTACTTC
CASSHGGEGPQEYF
>TRBD1|TRBV27|TRBJ1-1|-
TGTGCCAGCAGTTCGGCGGACAGGGCCCCTGAAGCTTTCTTT
CASSSADRAPEAFF
>TRBD1|TRBV28|TRBJ1-1|-
TGTGCCAGCACCCCGACAGGGCGGACTGGAGCTTTCTTT
CASTPTGRTGAFF
>TRBD1|TRBV5-5|TRBJ1-2|-
TGTGCCAGCAGCTCCGGGACAGCTATTTTCTATGGCTACACCTTC
CASSSGTAIFYGYTF
>-|TRBV9|TRBJ1-2|-
TGTGCCAGCAGCTCCCGACGGGGGCCTAATATAGTTAACTATGGCTACACCTTC
CASSSRRGPNIVNYGYTF
>-|TRBV7-9|TRBJ2-5|-
TGTGCCAGCAGCTCCAGAGGAACCCAGTACTTC
CASSSRGTQYF
>-|TRBV11-2|TRBJ1-3|-
TGTGCCAGCAGTACAACCTCCTTCTCTGGAAACACCATATATTTT
CASSTTSFSGNTIYF
>-|TRBV2|TRBJ1-5|-
TGTGCCAGCAGTGAAGGTGGGATGGTCAATCAGCCCCAGCATTTT
CASSEGGMVNQPQHF
>-|TRBV20-1|TRBJ2-1|once
TGCAGTGCCACAAGGGGAGAGCAGTTCTTC
CSATRGEQFF
>TRBD1|TRBV29-1|TRBJ2-5|-
TGCAGCGTCCGCCGGACAGGGGAGAGGGAGACCCAGTACTTC
CSVRRTGERETQYF
>-|TRBV28|TRBJ1-2|-
TGTGCCAGCAGTGCCCCCGACACCTATGGCTACACCTTC
CASSAPDTYGYTF
>-|TRBV5-5|TRBJ1-1|-
TGTGCCAGCAGCTTGGAGTACCGGGCTGGGACTGAAGCTTTCTTT
CASSLEYRAGTEAFF
>-|TRBV29-1|TRBJ1-1|-
TGCAGCGTTGCCTTGCAGGGTACCATGAACACTGAAGCTTTCTTT
CSVALQGTMNTEAFF
>TRBD2|TRBV3-1/TRBV3-2|TRBJ2-1|-
TGTGCCAGCAGCCAAGAGACTAGCCGGGCCTACAATGAGCAGTTCTTC
CASSQETSRAYNEQFF
>TRBD1|TRBV19|TRBJ2-5|-
TGTGCCAGTACTATGACAGGGGGCCGAGAGACCCAGTACTTC
CASTMTGGRETQYF
>TRBD2|TRBV29-1|TRBJ2-3|-
TGCAGCGTTGACAGAGCGGGAGGTATGACAGATACGCAGTATTTT
CSVDRAGGMTDTQYF
>-|TRBV6-1|TRBJ1-2|-
TGTGCCAGCAGTGAAGCTTTGAGTGCTAACTATGGCTACACCTTC
CASSEALSANYGYTF
>TRBD2|TRBV3-1/TRBV3-2|TRBJ2-1|once
TGTGCCAGCAGCCACTCACTAGCGGGGGGTTTTATCAATGAGCAGTTCTTC
CASSHSLAGGFINEQFF
>-|TRBV6-5|TRBJ1-5|-
TGTGCCAGCAGTTACTTCCGGGGGAGCAATCAGCCCCAGCATTTT
CASSYFRGSNQPQHF
>TRBD2|TRBV29-1|TRBJ2-2|-
TGCAGCGTTCTGAGCGGGGTGAACACCGGGGAGCTGTTTTTT
CSVLSGVNTGELFF
>-|TRBV19|TRBJ1-5|-
TGTGCCAGTAGTGCGGACAAAAATCAGCCCCAGCATTTT
CASSADKNQPQHF
>-|TRBV19|TRBJ1-5|-
TGTGCCAGTAGCGTCCGGGACAATCAGCCCCAGCATTTT
CASSVRDNQPQHF
>TRBD2|TRBV3-1/TRBV3-2|TRBJ2-7|-
TGTGCCAGCAGCCCCTGGACTAGCGGGAGCTACGAGCAGTACTTC
CASSPWTSGSYEQYF
>-|TRBV12-3/TRBV12-4|TRBJ1-2|once
TGTGCCAGCAGTGTGTTAACTTATGGCTACACCTTC
CASSVLTYGYTF
>-|TRBV4-3|TRBJ1-1|-
TGCGCCAGCAGCCAAGGGGAGCGACTCGAAGCTTTCTTT
CASSQGERLEAFF
>-|TRBV11-2|TRBJ1-2|-
TGTGCCAGCAGCCCCGACAGGAGAAAACTCTATGGCTACACCTTC
CASSPDRRKLYGYTF